This entry is about one T cell receptor beta chain. This clonotype was picked up many times. Its antigen is unknown. Base qualities are not at hand, and no much larger clone is one base apart. This sample was included in a study of T cells in Graves' hyperthyroidism and ophthalmopathy (dated by TCRdb to the late 2010s). The study in broad terms: Peripheral blood was collected at initial diagnosis, before any treatment. TCR V-J signatures able to tell the groups apart were searched for in a discovery cohort of 100 patients, of whom fewer than 45 had Graves' ophthalmopathy and around 57 had stable Graves' hyperthyroidism. An independent validation cohort of fewer than 20 hyperthyroidism patients and more than 15 patients who later progressed to ophthalmopathy tested prospective prediction of ophthalmopathy. The approximately 98 discovery patients were randomly divided into training and test sets at a 7:3 ratio. Thyroid tissue and blood T-cell repertoires from six Graves' hyperthyroidism patients were also compared in the study. Once sampling was done, hyperthyroidism patients were given methimazole at a starting dose of 30 mg daily, whereas ophthalmopathy patients were given high-dose intravenous methylprednisolone. According to the paper, TCR Vbeta CDR3 sequencing was carried out on approximately 140 peripheral blood samples, which came from some 41 ophthalmopathy, around 75 hyperthyroidism and approximately 17 progressor patients. What the research found in general, with its limitations: During validation, the model predicted progression to ophthalmopathy a median of roughly six months ahead of onset, with approximately 71% sensitivity and 72% to 80% specificity. A model built on a 13 V-J signature distinguished ophthalmopathy from stable hyperthyroidism, reaching 87.88% sensitivity and 81.08% specificity in cross-validation and 80%/75% in testing. Sample size was not statistically predetermined, and blinding of investigators to group allocation was not performed. Most expanded thyroid clonotypes (frequency above 0.001) were also found in blood, which suggests that blood repertoires may mirror thyroid immune responses.

Spanning cysteine to phenylalanine, the CDR3 consists of 15 amino acids. Only CDR3 DNA is held: 45 bases, read in frame from base 1. The V end loses 7 bases and the J end loses 2 bases, and a stretch of 17 bases separates them. The germline V gene (reference sequence) provides CDR1 DFQATT and CDR2 SNEGSKA. The TCR beta CDR3 regions were amplified from RNA transcripts. The first round of RT-PCR for the TCR CDR3 was performed with the HTBI primer set and the Qiagen OneStep RT-PCR kit. The libraries were constructed in a second round of multiplex PCR and then size-selected and purified. Libraries were sequenced paired-end with 100 bp reads on an Illumina HiSeq2000. The study's processing was this. Raw data were processed with SOAPnuke, discarding reads with adapters, uncalled bases, mean Phred below 15, or no exact constant-primer or identifier match. High-quality paired reads were merged using COPE v1.2.5, and each unique nucleotide sequence was defined as a clonotype. MiTCR v1.1 was used to align clonotypes to the IMGT TRBV, TRBD and TRBJ reference segments. Only V-J combinations with frequency above 0.0001, covering roughly 99% of repertoires, were analysed. A TCS score was defined as the ratio between F50 (clonal expansion) and ExV (chaos), using BLOSUM62-based TCRdist between CDR3 peptides within each V-J. Welch's t-statistics and random forest reduced 514 V-J features to 13, which were used in a naive Bayes classifier (R e1071). The public sequencing data were trimmed at Q25 with fastp and processed into clonotypes with MiXCR by TCRdb, which kept only in-frame beta chains. Rows with one shared CDR3 protein collapse into an entry with the most common genes and DNA. These V and J calls rely on TCRdb rather than the paper's analysis. For this sample the table gives 490,000 or so distinct CDR3 sequences, of which 15% to 20% were detected only once. The ten biggest clones cover roughly 29% of the sample.

Moderately to severely active disease, a Clinical Activity Score of at least 3, a NOSPECS grade of at least 4, and a duration under 3 months were present in ophthalmopathy patients. Any patient with an uncontrolled infection, another autoimmune disease, pregnancy or lactation was excluded. Diagnoses were established on the basis of clinical symptoms, serum thyroxine and TRAb, thyroid ultrasound, and orbital computed tomography. PBMCs were isolated from 10 ml of fresh peripheral blood by Ficoll-Paque density gradient centrifugation. Total RNA was extracted with Trizol reagent, and quality was checked on an Agilent 2100 Bioanalyzer.

The sequencing sample was made of blood. This TCR came from a woman aged 25 to 45 with Graves' ophthalmopathy. The chain links TRBV20-1 with TRBJ2-2; the D gene is perhaps TRBD2, on 6 matching bases. This receptor has the CDR3 CSVRDGRINTGELFF. The DNA sequence follows: TGCAGTGTCCGGGATGGGAGGATTAACACCGGGGAGCTGTTTTTT.